This TCR beta chain is drawn from a study of shared clonotypes between healthy human individuals. This CDR3 is 14 amino acids long. Germline-derived CDR1 and CDR2 are SGHDT and YYEEEE. The V and J ends lost 0 bases and 10 bases, in that order; junction bases with no gene match: 8. Over several immunoSEQ plates, each subset's genomic DNA was distributed in even portions. Sequencing used immunoSEQ multiplex PCR; TCRdb keeps in-frame clones, though not all of them. This sample has more than 90,000 clones, with 67% found just once. The chain couples TRBV5-6 to TRBJ2-7; TRBD1 aligns across 9 bases. Source material: memory CD8+ T cells sorted from blood. Subset denoted: CD45RO+ cells pooled with CCR7-negative TemRA cells. The TCR sequence derives from a man between 25 and 39 years old in good health. The CDR3 coding sequence is TGTGCCAGCAGCTTGGGGGAAACAGGGGGCGTTCAGTACTTC. Translation gives CASSLGETGGVQYF.